This T cell receptor (beta chain) was identified in a study of blood T cells in healthy people across ages. No fewer than 6 million PBMCs went into each sample. This clonotype was picked up a small number of times. The antigen is unknown. A J-beta primer mix and a sample-barcoded 5' primer were used in a second PCR of about 6 to 12 cycles. One entry per CDR3 protein results from TCRdb running MiXCR on the 5' RACE reads. The profile shows about 1.5 million distinct CDR3 sequences, 35% to 45% of them singletons. Overall study findings and caveats: PBMCs that were unsorted prevented a conclusive naive versus antigen-experienced comparison. TCR beta diversity per million T cells fell roughly linearly with age. Investigators treated diversity estimates from one million T cells as underestimates.

The sample taken for sequencing was blood. The receptor was derived from a woman younger than 30 in good health.

The DNA for the CDR3 is TGTGCCATCAGAGACATCGCCCTCTACAATGAGCAGTTCTTC. It specifies CAIRDIALYNEQFF. The V call is TRBV10-3, the J call TRBJ2-1; D gene ambiguous. The germline gives CDR1 ENHRY, CDR2 SYGVKD. The CDR3 spans 14 residues. V lost 6 bases to trimming and J lost 3 bases, with 12 bases between them.